One T cell receptor (beta chain) is described in this entry. Antigen specificity is unknown. Libraries were prepared by immunoSEQ multiplex PCR; TCRdb keeps only in-frame clonotypes and omits some of them. Here the sample spans some 77,000 clones, around 92% being singletons. These data come from a study of OX40 agonist ivuxolimab in advanced cancers. In the study overall: Age averaged 60 years (range roughly 23 to 79), and 80% to 90% were male. Study findings and constraints: At 0.1-3.0 mg/kg, partial responders had clonal expansion among the lowest observed. In CD8+ T cells, expanded clones were on average more numerous than in CD4+.

Trimming cost V 2 bases and J 1 base; bases outside gene matches: 7. CDR3 length equals 16 residues. The germline gives CDR1 MNHNY, CDR2 SVGAGI (reference sequence). Peripheral blood came from all dose cohorts at three timepoints. The clonotype originates from an adult with an advanced solid tumor such as melanoma, head and neck, liver or kidney cancer. V usage is TRBV6-6 and J usage is TRBJ2-5; 7 positions match TRBD1. Sequenced material: CD4+ or CD8+ T cells sorted from blood, taken in a trial of the OX40 agonist ivuxolimab. DNA of the CDR3: TGTGCCAGCAGTTACCTGGGACAGCCTCCCCAAGAGACCCAGTACTTC. As protein: CASSYLGQPPQETQYF.